This T cell receptor (beta chain) was profiled in a study of blood T cells in healthy people across ages. The authors ran a second PCR of roughly 7 to 11 cycles using a sample-barcoded 5' primer and a J-beta primer mix. CDR3-containing paired-end reads numbered at least 2.5 million in each sample. TCRdb fed the 5' RACE reads into MiXCR, producing one record per CDR3 protein. The table records some 1,800,000 distinct CDR3 sequences, approximately 40% of them present only once. Turning to this clonotype: Its antigen is currently unknown. A read error may account for a junction end that differs from germline.

Study-level points and caveats: It was held that diversity estimates obtained from one million T cells represented underestimates.

Germline lookup yields CDR1 ENHRY and CDR2 SYGVKD. The CDR3 covers 15 residues. Sample: blood. This receptor was obtained from a human donor in good health. The V call is TRBV10-3, the J call TRBJ2-7, with D unclear. Here the CDR3 DNA reads TGTGCCATCAATGAGTCGAGGACGGGCGTAAGCGAGCAGTACTTC. Amino acids: CAINESRTGVSEQYF.